The rows below give T cell receptor beta chains drawn from one sample of a study of shared clonotypes between healthy human individuals. Profiling relied on immunoSEQ multiplex PCR, and the TCRdb table lists in-frame clones only, not all of them. The data show 1.5 million to 2.5 million clones, approximately 94% seen once. Sequences were obtained from naive CD8+ T cells sorted from blood. Source of these receptors: a man aged 18 to 29 in good health. The CDR3 runs from the conserved cysteine through the conserved F or W. The order of the fields is V gene, CDR3 protein.

V gene: TRBV7-2; CDR3 protein: CASSLDRGYEQYF
V gene: TRBV5-1; CDR3 protein: CASSLDGTNTEAFF
V gene: TRBV6-1; CDR3 protein: CASSEIDWENTIYF
V gene: TRBV30; CDR3 protein: CAWSGGTSGRIGTEQFF
V gene: TRBV30; CDR3 protein: CAWSVRGYNEKLFF
V gene: TRBV19; CDR3 protein: CASSIGSHYEQYF
V gene: TRBV7-8; CDR3 protein: CASSLADRLSRGGEQFF
V gene: TRBV28; CDR3 protein: CASSPQGARNQPQHF
V gene: TRBV5-5; CDR3 protein: CASSPAPGQTNTEAFF
V gene: TRBV4-3; CDR3 protein: CASSVGTKNIQYF
V gene: TRBV4-3; CDR3 protein: CASSQVGRSPSTDTQYF
V gene: TRBV30; CDR3 protein: CAWSVTSGGQETQYF
V gene: TRBV5-1; CDR3 protein: CASSWMGQGAEEQYF
V gene: TRBV7-9; CDR3 protein: CASSPGLAGEQYF
V gene: TRBV19; CDR3 protein: CASRPKAETGYEQYF
V gene: TRBV4-1; CDR3 protein: CASSQGQGGTEAFF
V gene: TRBV7-6; CDR3 protein: CASSLKGGSSGSYEQYF
V gene: TRBV28; CDR3 protein: CASSLVGGTYEQYF
V gene: TRBV6-6; CDR3 protein: CASSYSWDSGNTIYF
V gene: TRBV7-2; CDR3 protein: CASSQHAIEKLFF
V gene: TRBV6-5; CDR3 protein: CASSYTGANVLTF
V gene: TRBV11-2; CDR3 protein: CASSLVVDEQFF
V gene: TRBV10-3; CDR3 protein: CADTSGRAETQYF
V gene: TRBV7-8; CDR3 protein: CASSWAGGLVYEQYF